A selection of T cell receptor beta chains follows, all from one sample in a study of read filtering for tumor transcriptome and immune sequencing. One entry per CDR3 protein results from TCRdb running MiXCR on the reads. The table shows about 130,000 distinct CDR3 sequences, with roughly 13% occurring only once. The sequenced material came from a population of CD138-negative cells sorted from bone marrow. These receptors were collected from a donor at least 40 years old with multiple myeloma. The CDR3 runs from the conserved cysteine through the conserved F or W. Each record gives: J gene, D gene, clone size, V gene, CDR3 protein, CDR3 DNA. A D gene is named only where the DNA matches it firmly. Clone sizes are given selectively: once, few, many, or a class where the clone is expanded.

TRBJ1-1 NA many TRBV5-1 CASSLEVGASTEAFF TGCGCCAGCAGCTTGGAGGTAGGAGCTTCCACTGAAGCTTTCTTT
TRBJ2-4 NA once TRBV20-1 CSARRDTQIIQYF TGCAGTGCCCGCAGGGACACCCAAATCATTCAGTACTTC
TRBJ2-2 TRBD1 NA TRBV7-9 CASSLDGRQGTNTGELFF TGTGCCAGCAGCTTAGATGGGAGACAGGGGACGAACACCGGGGAGCTGTTTTTT
TRBJ2-3 NA few TRBV7-8 CASSSSAGQFSTDTQYF TGTGCCAGCAGCTCCTCCGCGGGACAGTTTAGCACAGATACGCAGTATTTT
TRBJ2-1 NA many TRBV5-1 CASSLTGQKINEQFF TGCGCCAGCAGCTTGACGGGTCAAAAAATCAATGAGCAGTTCTTC
TRBJ2-1 NA many TRBV3-1 CASSQDGARKEQFF TGTGCCAGCAGCCAAGACGGTGCGCGCAAAGAGCAGTTCTTC
TRBJ2-1 NA many TRBV7-2 CASSLGGRNSYNEQFF TGTGCCAGCAGCTTAGGTGGTCGGAACTCCTACAATGAGCAGTTCTTC
TRBJ1-1 NA many TRBV20-1 CSASERWNTEAFF TGCAGTGCTAGCGAAAGGTGGAACACTGAAGCTTTCTTT
TRBJ2-2 TRBD2 many TRBV10-2 CASSSGANTGELFF TGCGCCAGTTCTAGCGGGGCGAACACCGGGGAGCTGTTTTTT
TRBJ2-5 TRBD1 NA TRBV12-3/TRBV12-4 CASIPDRRETQYF TGTGCCAGCATCCCGGACAGGAGGGAGACCCAGTACTTC
TRBJ1-1 NA many TRBV7-2 CASSTPRPNTEAFF TGTGCCAGCAGCACCCCAAGGCCGAACACTGAAGCTTTCTTT
TRBJ2-1 NA many TRBV24-1 CATPMGTISYNEQFF TGTGCCACCCCTATGGGGACAATCTCCTACAATGAGCAGTTCTTC
TRBJ2-1 NA many TRBV6-5 CASSYSMADNEQFF TGTGCCAGCAGTTACTCGATGGCGGACAATGAGCAGTTCTTC
TRBJ2-7 NA many TRBV20-1 CSAREERYPYEQYF TGCAGTGCTAGAGAGGAACGGTATCCCTACGAGCAGTACTTC
TRBJ1-2 TRBD1 many TRBV7-2 CASSGIQGADGYTF TGTGCCAGCAGCGGTATACAGGGGGCCGATGGCTACACCTTC
TRBJ2-2 TRBD2 many TRBV19 CASSTTRTSSPGELFF TGTGCCAGTAGTACCACTAGGACTAGTTCCCCCGGGGAGCTGTTTTTT
TRBJ2-5 TRBD1 many TRBV5-6 CASSLVLDRAETQYF TGTGCCAGCAGCTTGGTGTTGGACAGGGCAGAGACCCAGTACTTC
TRBJ2-3 NA NA TRBV20-1 CSAPFLSGSDGSTDTQYF TGCAGTGCTCCCTTTTTATCCGGGTCGGACGGGAGCACAGATACGCAGTATTTT
TRBJ1-2 TRBD1 many TRBV23-1 CASSPGTAYGYTF TGCGCCAGCAGTCCGGGGACAGCGTATGGCTACACCTTC
TRBJ2-5 NA few TRBV19 CASRDRSSDGTQYF TGTGCCAGTAGGGACAGATCTTCCGATGGGACCCAGTACTTC
TRBJ2-4 NA many TRBV7-9 CASSAYWETAKNIQYF TGTGCCAGCAGCGCTTACTGGGAGACGGCCAAAAACATTCAGTACTTC
TRBJ2-3 NA many TRBV6-5 CASSYSPGITDTQYF TGTGCCAGCAGTTACTCGCCAGGAATCACAGATACGCAGTATTTT
TRBJ1-1 NA many TRBV20-1 CSASSRNTEAFF TGCAGTGCTAGCTCCCGGAACACTGAAGCTTTCTTT
TRBJ1-1 NA NA TRBV3-1 CASSQEDLLNTEAFF TGTGCCAGCAGCCAAGAAGACCTCCTTAACACTGAAGCTTTCTTT
TRBJ2-6 TRBD1 many TRBV11-2 CASSQDRDTTGANVLTF TGTGCCAGCAGCCAGGACAGGGACACGACTGGGGCCAACGTCCTGACTTTC
TRBJ2-6 NA many TRBV3-1 CASSQYWDSGANVLTF TGTGCCAGCAGCCAATACTGGGACTCTGGGGCCAACGTCCTGACTTTC
TRBJ1-1 TRBD1 NA TRBV29-1 CSVEDRVGSYEALF TGCAGCGTTGAGGACAGGGTTGGTTCTTATGAAGCTCTCTTT
TRBJ2-3 TRBD1 many TRBV20-1 CSARDRAWGTDTQYF TGCAGTGCCAGGGACAGGGCTTGGGGCACAGATACGCAGTATTTT
TRBJ2-2 NA many TRBV2 CASRRGSTGELFF TGTGCCAGCCGCCGGGGGTCCACCGGGGAGCTGTTTTTT